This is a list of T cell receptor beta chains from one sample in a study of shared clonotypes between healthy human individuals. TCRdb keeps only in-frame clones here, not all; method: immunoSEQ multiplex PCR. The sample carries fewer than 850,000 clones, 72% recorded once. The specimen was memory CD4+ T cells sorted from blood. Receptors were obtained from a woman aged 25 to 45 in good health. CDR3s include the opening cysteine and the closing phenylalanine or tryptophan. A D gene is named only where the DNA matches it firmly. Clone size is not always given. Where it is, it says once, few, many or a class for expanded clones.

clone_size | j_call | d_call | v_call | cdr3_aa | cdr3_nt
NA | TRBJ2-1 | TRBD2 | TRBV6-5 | CASSRLAGNNEQFF | TGTGCCAGCAGTCGACTAGCGGGAAACAATGAGCAGTTCTTC
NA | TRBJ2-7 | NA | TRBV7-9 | CASSLGSHRPYEQYF | TGTGCCAGCAGCTTAGGCAGCCATAGGCCCTACGAGCAGTACTTC
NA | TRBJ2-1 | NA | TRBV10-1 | CASSDQAYNEQFF | TGCGCCAGCAGTGATCAAGCCTACAATGAGCAGTTCTTC
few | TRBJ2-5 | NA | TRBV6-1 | CASRGLGGQYF | TGTGCCAGCAGGGGCCTTGGGGGGCAGTACTTC
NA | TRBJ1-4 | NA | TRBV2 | CASTGLGVEKLFF | TGTGCCAGCACCGGTTTGGGGGTTGAAAAACTGTTTTTT
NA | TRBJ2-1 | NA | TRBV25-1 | CASSVADSPNEQFF | TGTGCCAGCAGTGTTGCGGATAGTCCCAATGAGCAGTTCTTC
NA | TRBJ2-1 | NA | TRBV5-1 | CASSPDSVSYNEQFF | TGCGCCAGCAGCCCCGACTCCGTTTCCTACAATGAGCAGTTCTTC
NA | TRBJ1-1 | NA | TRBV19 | CASSIWGYGPMNTEAFF | TGTGCCAGTAGTATATGGGGGTACGGACCTATGAACACTGAAGCTTTCTTT
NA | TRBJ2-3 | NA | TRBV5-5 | CASSLEVGLWDTQYF | TGTGCCAGCAGCTTGGAAGTGGGGCTCTGGGATACGCAGTATTTT
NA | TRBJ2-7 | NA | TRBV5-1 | CASSLVGISYEQYF | TGCGCCAGCAGCTTGGTCGGGATCTCCTACGAGCAGTACTTC
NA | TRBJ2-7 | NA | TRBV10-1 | CASQPRRAGEQYF | TGCGCCAGCCAACCCAGGCGGGCAGGCGAGCAGTACTTC
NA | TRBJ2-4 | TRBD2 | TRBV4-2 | CASSQDPPSGSLGAKNIQYF | TGTGCCAGCAGCCAAGATCCTCCTAGCGGGAGTCTAGGAGCCAAAAACATTCAGTACTTC
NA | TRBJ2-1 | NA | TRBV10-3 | CATAGTSNNEQFF | TGTGCCACCGCGGGGACTTCTAACAATGAGCAGTTCTTC
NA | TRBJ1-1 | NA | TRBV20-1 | CSASPFTEAFF | TGCAGTGCTAGTCCGTTCACTGAAGCTTTCTTT
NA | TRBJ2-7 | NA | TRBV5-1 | CASSLSGLSYEQYF | TGCGCCAGCAGCTTGTCGGGTCTGAGCTACGAGCAGTACTTC
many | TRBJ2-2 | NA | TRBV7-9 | CASSLGQWPNTGELFF | TGTGCCAGCAGCTTAGGTCAATGGCCAAACACCGGGGAGCTGTTTTTT
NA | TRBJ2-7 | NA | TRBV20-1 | CSAHRTYEQYF | TGCAGTGCCCATAGGACCTACGAGCAGTACTTC
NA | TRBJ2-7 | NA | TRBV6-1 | CASRTGTQGSYEQYF | TGTGCCAGCAGAACCGGGACACAAGGATCCTACGAGCAGTACTTC